This is a list of T cell receptor beta chains from one sample in a study of blood T cell repertoires in COVID-19. Using immunoSEQ multiplex PCR, the repertoire was profiled, and TCRdb retains in-frame clones only, with some absent. In the table there are 200,000 to 250,000 clones, 87% of which are singletons. Sequenced material: PBMCs or T cells enriched from blood (not recorded which). The source of these receptors is a man aged 25 to 40 who had recovered from COVID-19. Each CDR3 is given without its conserved first and last residue. Rows give clone size only sometimes, using once, few, many, or a class for an expanded clone.

V gene	clone size	CDR3 protein
TRBV19	NA	ATADSMNTEAF
TRBV6-2/TRBV6-3	NA	ASSGRAYNEQF
TRBV24-1	NA	ATSQRGNTEAF
TRBV4-3	NA	ASSQDVRLGGEEQY
TRBV7-6	NA	ASSSLAGAGTDTQY
TRBV28	NA	ASSFSRVMETQY
TRBV3-1/TRBV3-2	NA	ASSLRTSGSTNEQF
TRBV4-3	NA	ASSPGQGFDYT
TRBV13	NA	ASSLGQGTGGYGYT
TRBV5-4	NA	ASSLSTGLSTEAF
TRBV3-1/TRBV3-2	NA	ASSQREGSREQY
TRBV7-2	few	ASSFGGLNTGELF
TRBV3-1/TRBV3-2	NA	ASSQGRRESRDTQY
TRBV7-8	once	ASSRDRTETQY
TRBV30	NA	AWRGQGASGYGYT
TRBV12-3/TRBV12-4	few	ASHSEGTYEQY
TRBV29-1	NA	SVEPFTGYGYT
TRBV2	NA	ASSASNGRSVYEQF
TRBV28	NA	ASRTGGYYGYT
TRBV24-1	NA	ATSDLRRSYGYT
TRBV28	NA	ASSSPTSGRQEQY
TRBV3-1/TRBV3-2	NA	ASSQVAQVNEKLF
TRBV7-9	NA	ASSSNWAKRDSNEQF
TRBV9	NA	ASSAHRGGITEAF
TRBV29-1	NA	SVAGTGANLPYGYT
TRBV19	NA	ASSIEAAYEQY
TRBV4-1	NA	ASSQVFDRGNRNEQF
TRBV5-4	NA	ASSFAGAGYT
TRBV27	NA	ASSSVRWGPEAF
TRBV5-6	NA	ASSFAGGEKLF
TRBV5-6	once	ASSFGGVYEQY
TRBV11-2	NA	ASSSGGETQY
TRBV7-5	NA	VRSPSGGAVTDTQY
TRBV6-5	NA	ASSLRLFTEAF
TRBV27	once	ASSLVRDTEAF
TRBV23-1	NA	ASPGRGFMNTEAF